The rows below give T cell receptor beta chains drawn from one sample of a study of blood T cell repertoires in COVID-19. Measured with immunoSEQ multiplex PCR; TCRdb has only the in-frame clones, and not every one. Here the sample spans some 180,000 clones, roughly 84% being singletons. Sequencing was performed on peripheral blood. The source is a woman aged 40 to 55 with COVID-19, enrolled during active disease. CDR3s include the opening cysteine and the closing phenylalanine or tryptophan. Each record gives: V gene, clone size, D gene, J gene, CDR3 protein, CDR3 DNA. A D gene is named only where the DNA matches it firmly. Clone size is shown for a subset of rows, as once, few, many or a class of expanded clone.

>TRBV29-1|.|.|TRBJ1-2
CSAETQSPYGYTF
TGCAGCGCCGAAACACAGAGCCCCTATGGCTACACCTTC
>TRBV6-4|.|TRBD1|TRBJ1-2
CATRKETGGNYGYTF
TGTGCCACACGAAAGGAGACAGGGGGGAACTATGGCTACACCTTC
>TRBV5-1|once|TRBD1|TRBJ1-2
CASSSQGLEYGYTF
TGCGCCAGCAGCTCACAGGGGTTGGAATATGGCTACACCTTC
>TRBV11-2|.|TRBD1|TRBJ2-7
CASSFTDRFSYEQYF
TGTGCCAGCAGCTTCACGGACAGGTTCTCCTACGAGCAGTACTTT
>TRBV4-2|.|.|TRBJ1-5
CASSQETDQPQHF
TGTGCCAGCAGCCAAGAGACAGATCAGCCCCAGCATTTT
>TRBV7-9|few|.|TRBJ1-5
CASSLRREQPQHF
TGTGCCAGCAGCTTACGCAGGGAACAGCCCCAGCATTTT
>TRBV4-1|.|TRBD2|TRBJ2-7
CASSQVERGPYEQYF
TGCGCCAGCAGCCAAGTGGAGCGGGGGCCCTACGAGCAGTACTTC
>TRBV29-1|once|TRBD2|TRBJ2-2
CSVGRGIDTGELFF
TGCAGCGTTGGGCGGGGGATCGACACCGGGGAGCTGTTTTTT
>TRBV10-1|.|.|TRBJ2-1
CASSRLRDTIHNEQFF
TGCGCCAGCAGTCGATTACGGGACACCATCCACAATGAGCAGTTCTTC
>TRBV10-2|.|TRBD2|TRBJ2-2
CASSESGRGAPTGELFF
TGCGCCAGCAGTGAGTCAGGGCGGGGGGCTCCCACCGGGGAGCTGTTTTTT
>TRBV19|.|TRBD2|TRBJ2-1
CASSMLIAGGYNEQFF
TGTGCCAGTAGTATGTTAATAGCGGGAGGGTACAATGAGCAGTTCTTC
>TRBV7-9|few|TRBD2|TRBJ2-7
CASSLGTNPHEQYF
TGTGCCAGCAGCTTGGGGACTAACCCCCACGAGCAGTACTTC
>TRBV29-1|.|TRBD1|TRBJ1-5
CSVGTEYQPQHF
TGCAGCGTAGGGACAGAGTATCAGCCCCAGCATTTT
>TRBV5-1|.|TRBD2|TRBJ2-1
CASIPGGGSYNEQFF
TGCGCCAGCATCCCGGGGGGAGGGTCCTACAATGAGCAGTTCTTC
>TRBV28|once|.|TRBJ2-1
CASSILRGNEQFF
TGTGCCAGCAGTATCCTTCGCGGCAATGAGCAGTTCTTC
>TRBV28|.|.|TRBJ2-5
CASSLFADQETQYF
TGTGCCAGCAGTTTATTCGCAGACCAAGAGACCCAGTACTTC
>TRBV10-3|.|TRBD2|TRBJ2-1
CAISEPLAGGPGNEQFF
TGTGCCATCAGTGAGCCCTTAGCGGGGGGGCCGGGGAATGAGCAGTTCTTC
>TRBV28|.|.|TRBJ1-1
CASSSTAYTEAFF
TGTGCCAGCAGTTCGACAGCCTACACTGAAGCTTTCTTT
>TRBV4-1|.|TRBD1|TRBJ2-2
CASSQWDRGFSGELFF
TGCGCCAGCAGCCAGTGGGACAGGGGGTTTTCCGGGGAGCTGTTTTTT
>TRBV6-5|.|.|TRBJ1-2
CASSYSPDGGYTF
TGTGCCAGCAGTTACTCACCAGACGGGGGCTACACCTTC
>TRBV28|.|.|TRBJ2-7
CASSSQYEQYF
TGTGCCAGCAGTTCGCAGTACGAGCAGTACTTC
>TRBV12-3/TRBV12-4|.|TRBD2|TRBJ2-3
CASRLGGTDTQYF
TGTGCCAGCAGGCTCGGGGGGACAGATACGCAGTATTTT
>TRBV19|.|.|TRBJ1-1
CASRAGNTEAFF
TGTGCCAGTAGAGCGGGAAACACTGAAGCTTTCTTT
>TRBV7-3|few|.|TRBJ2-5
CASSLSQGGRETQYF
TGTGCCAGCAGCTTATCCCAGGGTGGGCGGGAGACCCAGTACTTC
>TRBV14|.|.|TRBJ1-3
CASSLYFATGGGRSNTIYF
TGTGCCAGCAGCCTGTACTTCGCGACGGGGGGAGGTCGGAGTAACACCATATATTTT
>TRBV28|few|.|TRBJ1-6
CASSPHRDYSPLHF
TGTGCCAGCAGTCCCCACAGGGATTATTCACCCCTCCACTTT
>TRBV5-8|.|.|TRBJ1-1
CASSLITEAFF
TGTGCCAGCAGCCTTATCACTGAAGCTTTCTTT
>TRBV19|.|.|TRBJ1-5
CASNGGSNQPQHF
TGTGCCAGTAACGGGGGATCCAATCAGCCCCAGCATTTT
>TRBV18|.|TRBD1|TRBJ1-2
CASSPRQGAFYGYTF
TGTGCCAGCTCACCTCGACAGGGGGCGTTCTATGGCTACACCTTC
>TRBV21-1|.|.|TRBJ1-2
CASSKGGRHYGYTF
TGTGCCAGCAGCAAAGGTGGGAGGCACTATGGCTACACCTTC
>TRBV5-4|.|TRBD1|TRBJ2-5
CASSLSGQGKGETQYF
TGTGCCAGCAGCCTAAGCGGACAGGGGAAAGGCGAGACCCAGTACTTC
>TRBV7-8|.|.|TRBJ2-1
CASSPFSLTGNEQFF
TGTGCCAGCAGCCCCTTCTCTTTGACTGGCAATGAGCAGTTCTTC
>TRBV5-6|.|.|TRBJ1-2
CASSLARNRAGGYTF
TGTGCCAGCAGCTTGGCCAGGAACAGGGCGGGCGGCTACACCTTC
>TRBV27|few|.|TRBJ1-2
CASSLGQGGISNYGYTF
TGTGCCAGCAGTTTGGGCCAGGGTGGGATTTCGAACTATGGCTACACCTTC
>TRBV3-1/TRBV3-2|.|TRBD2|TRBJ2-1
CASSFSGPEQFF
TGTGCCAGCAGTTTTAGCGGGCCCGAGCAGTTCTTC
>TRBV19|.|.|TRBJ2-1
CASSIYYNEQFF
TGTGCCAGTAGTATATACTACAATGAGCAGTTCTTC
>TRBV11-2|.|.|TRBJ1-1
CASSPAGLNTEAFF
TGTGCCAGCAGCCCGGCGGGCTTGAACACTGAAGCTTTCTTT
>TRBV19|.|TRBD1|TRBJ2-7
CASSRDREYEQYF
TGTGCCAGTAGCAGGGACAGGGAGTACGAGCAGTACTTC
>TRBV3-1/TRBV3-2|.|.|TRBJ1-2
CASSQGSVGHYGYTF
TGTGCCAGCAGCCAAGGATCAGTTGGCCACTATGGCTACACCTTC
>TRBV6-5|.|.|TRBJ2-3
CASSYSPTSTDTQYF
TGTGCCAGCAGTTACAGTCCAACTAGCACAGATACGCAGTATTTT
>TRBV18|.|TRBD1|TRBJ1-5
CASSPNRGVSNQPQHF
TGTGCCAGCTCACCAAACAGGGGGGTGAGCAATCAGCCCCAGCATTTT
>TRBV5-8|.|.|TRBJ1-2
CASSLSRYPGSDGYTF
TGTGCCAGCAGCTTGTCGCGTTATCCGGGGTCAGATGGCTACACCTTC
>TRBV6-5|.|.|TRBJ1-2
CASTGGGIGYTF
TGTGCCAGCACCGGCGGGGGCATTGGCTACACCTTC
>TRBV6-5|.|.|TRBJ1-4
CASSYSRVNDEKLFF
TGTGCCAGCAGTTACTCACGGGTTAACGATGAAAAACTGTTTTTT